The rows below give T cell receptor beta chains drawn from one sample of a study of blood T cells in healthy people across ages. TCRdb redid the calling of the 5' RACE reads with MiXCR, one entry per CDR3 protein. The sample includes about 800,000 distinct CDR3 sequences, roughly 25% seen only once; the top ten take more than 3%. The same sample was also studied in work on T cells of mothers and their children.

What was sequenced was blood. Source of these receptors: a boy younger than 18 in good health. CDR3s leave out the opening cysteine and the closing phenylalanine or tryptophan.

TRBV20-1 SARDSRLGGWEGSYEQY
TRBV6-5 ASSPMVGFGERLF
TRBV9 AGSVPGLAGGFGELF
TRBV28 ASSGLAGGRGETQY
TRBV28 ASRQPGQPPYEQY
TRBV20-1 SASAGTSGYEQY
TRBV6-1 ASSEDWDYGYT
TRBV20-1 SARDQRQSQY
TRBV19 ASSITQGAYTGELF
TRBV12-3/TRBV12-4 ASSHGPENEKLF
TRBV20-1 SARDRAGIQPTEKLF
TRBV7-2 ASSKLAGVTDTQY
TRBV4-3 ASSQASGTGNNEQF
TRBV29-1 SAQGTSYEQY
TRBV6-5 ASSYSVPALNEKLF
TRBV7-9 ASSGRILDTGELF
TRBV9 ASSVEPFPETQY
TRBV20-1 SARDRLNEKLF
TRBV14 ASSWGGSVESSGANVLT
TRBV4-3 ASSQARASYEQY
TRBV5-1 ASSLDGGENTEAF
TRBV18 ASSGTDSYEQY
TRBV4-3 ASSQDYRVSDTQY
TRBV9 ASSATLGHSNTGELF
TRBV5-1 ASSDGQGLTSQETQY
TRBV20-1 SANNLAGSNTGELF
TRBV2 AGKRTRNTGELF
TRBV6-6 ASSYRSWANSVKNIQY
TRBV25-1 ASRAPGQGAKRSYNEQF
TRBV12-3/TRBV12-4 ASSYSGSRYEQY
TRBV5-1 ASSSGGAAETQY
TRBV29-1 SVEDLLTDTQY
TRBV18 ASSPQTGIYEQY
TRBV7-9 ASSLQPSRRFRGEKLF
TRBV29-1 SSEDSRTDTQY
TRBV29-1 SVWEGSSYEQY